This T cell receptor beta chain stems from a study of T cell repertoires in cytomegalovirus infection. As for the study in general: CMV epitopes in the study were HLA-C-restricted (recently identified) and HLA-B-restricted (well studied). Study observations and caveats: Clonotype analysis showed dominance of the ex vivo response by HLA-C-restricted CMV-specific TCR beta clonotypes.

The CDR3 is made up of 17 amino acids. V dropped 1 base and J dropped 0 bases, with 13 bases sitting between them. Germline assignment: CDR1 MGHRA and CDR2 YSYEKL. This clonotype was observed a few times. As yet, its antigen is unknown. TCRdb reprocessed the reads via MiXCR and lists one record per CDR3 protein. The table has hundreds of thousands of distinct CDR3 sequences, 30% to 40% seen once; the top ten hold roughly 20%. Source: cultured PBMCs, taken from culture after CMV antigen stimulation. This sequence joins TRBV4-1 and TRBJ1-3; the D gene is possibly TRBD1 (5 bases). This receptor was identified in a human donor in good health (CMV status not recorded). Some clones in this sample may be carry-over from other donors' samples. The CDR3 reads CASSQGGGRSSGNTIYF. The CDR3 DNA sequence: TGCGCCAGCAGCCAAGGCGGGGGACGGTCCTCTGGAAACACCATATATTTT.